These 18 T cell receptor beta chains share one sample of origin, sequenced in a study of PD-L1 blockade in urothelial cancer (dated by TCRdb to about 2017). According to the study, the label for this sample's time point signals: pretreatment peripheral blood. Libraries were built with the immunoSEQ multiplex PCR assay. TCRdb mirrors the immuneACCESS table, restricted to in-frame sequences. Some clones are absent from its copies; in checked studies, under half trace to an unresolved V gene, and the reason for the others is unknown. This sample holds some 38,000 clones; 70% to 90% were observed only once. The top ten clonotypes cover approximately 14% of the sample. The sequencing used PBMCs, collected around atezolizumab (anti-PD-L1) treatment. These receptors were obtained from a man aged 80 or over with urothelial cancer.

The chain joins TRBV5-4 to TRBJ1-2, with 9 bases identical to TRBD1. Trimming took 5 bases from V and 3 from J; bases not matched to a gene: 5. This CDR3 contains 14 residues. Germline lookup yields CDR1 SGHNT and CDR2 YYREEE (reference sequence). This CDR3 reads CASRMTGGHYGYTF. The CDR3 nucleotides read TGTGCCAGCAGAATGACAGGGGGTCACTATGGCTACACCTTC.

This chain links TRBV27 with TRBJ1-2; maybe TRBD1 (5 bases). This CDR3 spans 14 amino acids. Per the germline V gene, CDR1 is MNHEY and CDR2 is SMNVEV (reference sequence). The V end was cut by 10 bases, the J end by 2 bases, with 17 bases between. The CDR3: CATSRVGSNYGYTF. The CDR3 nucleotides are TGTGCCACCTCCAGGGTAGGGTCAAACTATGGCTACACCTTC.

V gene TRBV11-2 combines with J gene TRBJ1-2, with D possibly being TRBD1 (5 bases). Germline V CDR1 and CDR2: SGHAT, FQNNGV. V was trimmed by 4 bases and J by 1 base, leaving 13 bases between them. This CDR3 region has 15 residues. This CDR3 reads CASSSVTAGNYGYTF. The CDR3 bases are TGTGCCAGCAGCTCGGTGACAGCTGGTAACTATGGCTACACCTTC.

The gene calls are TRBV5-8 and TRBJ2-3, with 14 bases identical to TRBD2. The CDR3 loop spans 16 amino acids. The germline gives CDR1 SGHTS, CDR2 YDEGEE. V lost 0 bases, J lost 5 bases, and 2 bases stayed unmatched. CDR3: CASSLGLAGGIDTQYF. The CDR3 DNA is TGTGCCAGCAGCTTGGGACTAGCGGGAGGGATAGATACGCAGTATTTT. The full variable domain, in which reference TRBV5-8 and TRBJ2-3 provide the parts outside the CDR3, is EAGVTQSPTHLIKTRGQQATLRCSPISGHTSVYWYQQALGLGLQFLLWYDEGEERNRGNFPPRFSGRQFPNYSSELNVNALELEDSALYLCASSLGLAGGIDTQYFGPGTRLTVL.

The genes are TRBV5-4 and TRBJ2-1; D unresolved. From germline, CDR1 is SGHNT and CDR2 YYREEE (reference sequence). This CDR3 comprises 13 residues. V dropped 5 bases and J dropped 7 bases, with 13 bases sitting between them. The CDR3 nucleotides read TGTGCCAGCAGTCTGGCTTCACAGAATGAGCAGTTCTTC. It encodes CASSLASQNEQFF. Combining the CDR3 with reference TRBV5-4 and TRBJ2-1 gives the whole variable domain ETGVTQSPTHLIKTRGQQVTLRCSSQSGHNTVSWYQQALGQGPQFIFQYYREEENGRGNFPPRFSGLQFPNYSSELNVNALELDDSALYLCASSLASQNEQFFGPGTRLTVL.

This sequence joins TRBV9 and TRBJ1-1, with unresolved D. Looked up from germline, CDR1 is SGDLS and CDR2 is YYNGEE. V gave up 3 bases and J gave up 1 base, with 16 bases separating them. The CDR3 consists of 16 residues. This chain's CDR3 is CASSASPQRGNTEAFF. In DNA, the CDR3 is TGTGCCAGCAGCGCCTCACCCCAGCGGGGGAACACTGAAGCTTTCTTT.

The DNA of the CDR3 is TGTGCCAGCAGCTCCTCGGTACAAGAGACCCAGTACTTC. The encoded protein is CASSSSVQETQYF. This chain uses TRBV7-2 with TRBJ2-5; D is unclear. This CDR3 region has 13 residues. V dropped 4 bases and J dropped 2 bases, with 8 bases sitting between them. Looked up from germline, CDR1 is SGHTA and CDR2 is FQGNSA.

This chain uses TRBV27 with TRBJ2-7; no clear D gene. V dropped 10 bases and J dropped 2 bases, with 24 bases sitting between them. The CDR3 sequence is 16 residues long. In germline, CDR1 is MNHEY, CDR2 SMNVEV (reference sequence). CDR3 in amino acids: CATRRGFEVLAYEQYF. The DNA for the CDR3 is TGTGCCACCAGAAGAGGCTTTGAAGTCCTGGCCTACGAGCAGTACTTC.

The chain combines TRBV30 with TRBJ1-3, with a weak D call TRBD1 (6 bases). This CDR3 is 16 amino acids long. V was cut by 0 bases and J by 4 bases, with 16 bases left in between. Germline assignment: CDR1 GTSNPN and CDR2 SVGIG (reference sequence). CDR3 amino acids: CAWSVLLGAKGNTIYF. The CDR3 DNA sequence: TGTGCCTGGAGTGTACTCCTGGGGGCGAAAGGAAACACCATATATTTT.

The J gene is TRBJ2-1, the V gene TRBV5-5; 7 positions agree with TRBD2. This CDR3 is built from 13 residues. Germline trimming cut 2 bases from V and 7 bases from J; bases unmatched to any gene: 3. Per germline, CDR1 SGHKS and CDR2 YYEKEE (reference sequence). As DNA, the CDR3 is TGTGCCAGCAGCTTCCGGACTAGTAATGAGCAGTTCTTC. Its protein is CASSFRTSNEQFF.

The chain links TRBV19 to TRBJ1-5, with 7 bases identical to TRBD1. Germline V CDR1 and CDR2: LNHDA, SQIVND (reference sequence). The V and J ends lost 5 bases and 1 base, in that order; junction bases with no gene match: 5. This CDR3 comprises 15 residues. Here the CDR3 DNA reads TGTGCCAGTAGTTCAGGGGGAGCAAGCAATCAGCCCCAGCATTTT. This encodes CASSSGGASNQPQHF.

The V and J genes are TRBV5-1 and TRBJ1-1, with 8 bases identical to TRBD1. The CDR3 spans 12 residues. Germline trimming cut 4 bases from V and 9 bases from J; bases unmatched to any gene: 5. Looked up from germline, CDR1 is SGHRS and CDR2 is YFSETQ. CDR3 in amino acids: CASSPGQGKAFF. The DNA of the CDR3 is TGCGCCAGCAGCCCAGGACAGGGAAAAGCTTTCTTT.

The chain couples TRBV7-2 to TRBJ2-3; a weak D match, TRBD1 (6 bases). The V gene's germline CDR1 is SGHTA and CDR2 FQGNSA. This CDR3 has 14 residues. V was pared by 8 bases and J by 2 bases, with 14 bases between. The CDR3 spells CASGGKGLTDTQYF. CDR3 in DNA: TGTGCCAGCGGGGGCAAAGGACTCACAGATACGCAGTATTTT.

The CDR3, as DNA: TGTGCCTGGAGTGTAGCAGGGTTCCGTGGCTACACCTTC. Protein: CAWSVAGFRGYTF. The rearrangement joins TRBV30 to TRBJ1-2; D possibly corresponds to TRBD1 (5 bases). Germline lookup yields CDR1 GTSNPN and CDR2 SVGIG (reference sequence). The V end was cut by 0 bases, the J end by 7 bases, with 12 bases between. This CDR3 spans 13 amino acids.

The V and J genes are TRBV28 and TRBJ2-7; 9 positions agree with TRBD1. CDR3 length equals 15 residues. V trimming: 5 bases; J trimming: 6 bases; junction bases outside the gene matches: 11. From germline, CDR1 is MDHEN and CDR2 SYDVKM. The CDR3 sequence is CASSRNTGGGREQYF. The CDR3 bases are TGTGCCAGCAGTCGTAACACAGGGGGCGGCCGCGAGCAGTACTTC.

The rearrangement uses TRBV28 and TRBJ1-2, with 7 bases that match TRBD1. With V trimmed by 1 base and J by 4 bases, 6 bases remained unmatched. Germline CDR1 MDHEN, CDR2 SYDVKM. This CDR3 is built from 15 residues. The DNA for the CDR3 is TGTGCCAGCAGTTTATTAGCCGGGACAGTCTATGGCTACACCTTC. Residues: CASSLLAGTVYGYTF.

The CDR3 DNA follows: TGTGCCAGCACCCCGGGTGGTTTCTCAGATACGCAGTATTTT. Its translation is CASTPGGFSDTQYF. The chain carries TRBV6-1 and TRBJ2-3; D is undetermined. The ends were cut back, 7 bases at V and 4 bases at J, with 15 bases in the middle. The CDR3 extends over 14 amino acids. Germline V CDR1 and CDR2: MNHNS, SASEGT.

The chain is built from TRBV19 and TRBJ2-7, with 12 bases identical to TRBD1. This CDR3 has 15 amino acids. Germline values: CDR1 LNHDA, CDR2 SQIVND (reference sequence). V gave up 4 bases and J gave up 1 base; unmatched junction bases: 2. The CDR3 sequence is CASSRGQGASYEQYF. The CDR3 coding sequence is TGTGCCAGTAGTAGGGGACAGGGGGCGTCCTACGAGCAGTACTTC.